This TCR beta chain derives from a study of T cell repertoires in cytomegalovirus infection. Study-wide findings and caveats: It was HLA-C-restricted CMV-specific TCR beta clonotypes that dominated the response ex vivo.

The CDR3 consists of 15 residues. From germline, CDR1 is LNHDA and CDR2 SQIVND (reference sequence). Trimming removed 3 bases from V and 7 bases from J; junction bases left unmatched: 8. TCRdb re-derived calls from the reads in MiXCR, one entry per CDR3 protein. In the table there are fewer than 550,000 distinct CDR3 sequences, approximately 10% of which are singletons. This clonotype has at least ten counts. Its antigen is not known. This sequence was found in a human donor in good health (CMV status not recorded). Some clones in this sample may be carry-over from other donors' samples. The specimen was PBMCs. V gene TRBV19 combines with J gene TRBJ1-5; 8 bases are shared with TRBD1. CDR3 loop: CASSILTGAFQPQHF. In nucleotides, the CDR3 is TGTGCCAGTAGTATTTTGACAGGGGCATTCCAGCCCCAGCATTTT.